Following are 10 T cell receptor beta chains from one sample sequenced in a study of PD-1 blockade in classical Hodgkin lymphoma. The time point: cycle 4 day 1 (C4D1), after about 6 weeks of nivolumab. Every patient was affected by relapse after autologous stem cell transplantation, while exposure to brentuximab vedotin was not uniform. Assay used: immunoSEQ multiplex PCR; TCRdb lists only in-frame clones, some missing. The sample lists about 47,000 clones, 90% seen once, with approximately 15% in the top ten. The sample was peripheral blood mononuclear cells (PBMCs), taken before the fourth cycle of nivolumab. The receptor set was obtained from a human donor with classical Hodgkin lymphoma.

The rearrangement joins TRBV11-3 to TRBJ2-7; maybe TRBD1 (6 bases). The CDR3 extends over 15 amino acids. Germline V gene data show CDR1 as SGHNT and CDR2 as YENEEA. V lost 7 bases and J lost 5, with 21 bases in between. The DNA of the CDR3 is TGTGCCAGCATAAAGCAGACAGGAGGTAAAGACGAGCAGTACTTC. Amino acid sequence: CASIKQTGGKDEQYF.

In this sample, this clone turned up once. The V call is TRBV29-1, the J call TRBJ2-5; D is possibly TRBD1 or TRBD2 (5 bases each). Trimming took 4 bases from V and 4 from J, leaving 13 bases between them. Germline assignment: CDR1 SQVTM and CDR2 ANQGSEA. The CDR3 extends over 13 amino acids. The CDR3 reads CSVVGPGGETQYF. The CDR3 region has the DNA TGCAGCGTTGTGGGACCTGGGGGAGAGACCCAGTACTTC.

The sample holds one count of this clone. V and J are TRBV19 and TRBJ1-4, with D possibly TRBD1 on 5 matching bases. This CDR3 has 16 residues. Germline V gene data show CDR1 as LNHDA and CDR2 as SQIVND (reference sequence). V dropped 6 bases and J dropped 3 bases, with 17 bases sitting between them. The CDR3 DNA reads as TGTGCCAGTAGCAGACCTCAGGGTTTTTCTAATGAAAAACTGTTTTTT. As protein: CASSRPQGFSNEKLFF.

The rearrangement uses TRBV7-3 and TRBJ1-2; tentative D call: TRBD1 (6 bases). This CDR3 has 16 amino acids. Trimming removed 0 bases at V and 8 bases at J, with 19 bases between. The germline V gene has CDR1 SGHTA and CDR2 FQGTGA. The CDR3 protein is CASSLTPQGFPSGYTF. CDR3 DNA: TGTGCCAGCAGCTTAACGCCCCAGGGGTTTCCCAGCGGCTACACCTTC.

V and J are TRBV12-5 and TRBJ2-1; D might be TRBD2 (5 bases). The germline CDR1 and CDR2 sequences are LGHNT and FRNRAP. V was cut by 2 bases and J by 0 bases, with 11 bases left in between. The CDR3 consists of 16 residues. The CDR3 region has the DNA TGTGCTAGTGGTTTGACCTCCGGGGTCTCCTACAATGAGCAGTTCTTC. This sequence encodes CASGLTSGVSYNEQFF. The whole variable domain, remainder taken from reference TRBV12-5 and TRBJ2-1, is DARVTQTPRHKVTEMGQEVTMRCQPILGHNTVFWYRQTMMQGLELLAYFRNRAPLDDSGMPKDRFSAEMPDATLATLKIQPSEPRDSAVYFCASGLTSGVSYNEQFFGPGTRLTVL.

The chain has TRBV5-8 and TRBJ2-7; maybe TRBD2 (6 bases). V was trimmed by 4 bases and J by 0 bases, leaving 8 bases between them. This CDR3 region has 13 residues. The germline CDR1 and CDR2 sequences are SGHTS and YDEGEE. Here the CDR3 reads CASSRGDSYEQYF. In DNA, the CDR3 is TGTGCCAGCAGCCGCGGGGACTCCTACGAGCAGTACTTC.

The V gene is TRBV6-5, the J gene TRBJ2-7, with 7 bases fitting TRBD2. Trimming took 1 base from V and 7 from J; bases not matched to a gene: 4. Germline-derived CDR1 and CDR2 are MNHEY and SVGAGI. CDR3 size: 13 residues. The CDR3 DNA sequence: TGTGCCAGCAGTTACTGGGGGACTAATGAGCAGTACTTC. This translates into CASSYWGTNEQYF.

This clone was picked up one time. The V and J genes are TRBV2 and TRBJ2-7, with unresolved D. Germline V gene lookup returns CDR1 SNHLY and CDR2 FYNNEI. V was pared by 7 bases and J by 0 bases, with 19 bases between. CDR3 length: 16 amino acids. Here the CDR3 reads CASIGSGSRSSYEQYF. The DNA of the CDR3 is TGTGCCAGCATAGGGTCGGGTAGCCGGAGCTCCTACGAGCAGTACTTC.

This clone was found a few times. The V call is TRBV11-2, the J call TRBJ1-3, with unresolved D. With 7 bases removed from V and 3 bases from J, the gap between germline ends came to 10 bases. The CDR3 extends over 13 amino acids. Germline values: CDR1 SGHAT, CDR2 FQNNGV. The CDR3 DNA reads TGTGCCAGCAACTCCCTCCGTGGAAACACCATATATTTT. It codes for CASNSLRGNTIYF.

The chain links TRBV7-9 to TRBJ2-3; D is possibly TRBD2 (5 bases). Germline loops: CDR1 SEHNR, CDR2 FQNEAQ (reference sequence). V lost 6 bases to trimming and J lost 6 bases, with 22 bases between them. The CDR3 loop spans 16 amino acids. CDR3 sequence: CASSEGLFWETDTQYF. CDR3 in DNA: TGTGCCAGCAGTGAAGGACTTTTCTGGGAGACGGATACGCAGTATTTT. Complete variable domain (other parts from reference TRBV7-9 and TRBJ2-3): DTGVSQNPRHKITKRGQNVTFRCDPISEHNRLYWYRQTLGQGPEFLTYFQNEAQLEKSRLLSDRFSAERPKGSFSTLEIQRTEQGDSAMYLCASSEGLFWETDTQYFGPGTRLTVL.